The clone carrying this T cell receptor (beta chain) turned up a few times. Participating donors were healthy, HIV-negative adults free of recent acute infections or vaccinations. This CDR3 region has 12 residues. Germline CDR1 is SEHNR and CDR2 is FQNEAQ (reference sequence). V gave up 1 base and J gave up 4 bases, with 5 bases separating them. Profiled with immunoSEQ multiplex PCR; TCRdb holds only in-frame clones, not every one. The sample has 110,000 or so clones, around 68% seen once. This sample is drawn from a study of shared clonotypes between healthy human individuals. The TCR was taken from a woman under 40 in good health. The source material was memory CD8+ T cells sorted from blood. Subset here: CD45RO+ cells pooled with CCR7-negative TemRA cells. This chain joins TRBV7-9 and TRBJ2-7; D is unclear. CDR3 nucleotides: TGTGCCAGCAGCTTAGGGATGTACGAGCAGTACTTC. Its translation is CASSLGMYEQYF.